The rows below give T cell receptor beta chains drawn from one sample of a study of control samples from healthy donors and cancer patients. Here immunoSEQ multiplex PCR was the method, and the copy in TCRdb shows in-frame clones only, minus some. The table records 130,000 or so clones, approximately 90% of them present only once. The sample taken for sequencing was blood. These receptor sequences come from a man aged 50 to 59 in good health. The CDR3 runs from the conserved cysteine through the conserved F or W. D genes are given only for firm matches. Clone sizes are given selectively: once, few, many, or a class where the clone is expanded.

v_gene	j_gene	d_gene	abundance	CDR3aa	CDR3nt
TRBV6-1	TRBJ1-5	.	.	CASSERGLGNQPQHF	TGTGCCAGCAGTGAACGAGGTTTGGGCAATCAGCCCCAGCATTTT
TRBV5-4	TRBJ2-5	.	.	CASSRFLQETQYF	TGTGCCAGCAGCCGGTTTCTCCAAGAGACCCAGTACTTC
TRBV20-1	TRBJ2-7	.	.	CSAKGRYEQYF	TGCAGTGCCAAAGGGAGGTACGAGCAGTACTTC
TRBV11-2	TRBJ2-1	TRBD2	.	CASSPYRGGGLDEQFF	TGTGCCAGCAGCCCGTACCGGGGGGGCGGTCTGGATGAGCAGTTCTTC
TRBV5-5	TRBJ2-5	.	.	CASSLGGLETQYF	TGTGCCAGCAGCTTGGGCGGTTTGGAGACCCAGTACTTC
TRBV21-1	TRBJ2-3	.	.	CASNEGQRCLLPILIWSDTQYF	TGTGCCAGCAATGAGGGCCAGCGCTGTTTACTCCCTATTTTAATCTGGTCAGATACGCAGTATTTT
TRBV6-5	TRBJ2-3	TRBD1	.	CASSRTGLTDTQYF	TGTGCCAGCAGTCGGACAGGCCTCACGGATACGCAGTATTTT
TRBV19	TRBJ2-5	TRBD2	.	CASSIAGGAYTETQYF	TGTGCCAGTAGTATAGCCGGGGGGGCCTATACAGAGACCCAGTACTTC
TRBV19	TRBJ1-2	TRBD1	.	CASSPPGQGYGYTF	TGTGCCAGTAGTCCCCCGGGACAGGGGTATGGCTACACCTTC
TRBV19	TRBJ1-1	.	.	CASSIAEGGRTEAFF	TGTGCCAGTAGTATAGCAGAGGGGGGAAGAACTGAAGCTTTCTTT
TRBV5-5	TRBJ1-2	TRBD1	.	CASSLSVYLGDRGDYGYTF	TGTGCCAGCAGCTTGAGTGTCTATTTAGGGGACAGGGGGGATTATGGCTACACCTTC
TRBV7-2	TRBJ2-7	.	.	CASSLGRGEQYF	TGTGCCAGCAGCTTAGGCAGGGGCGAGCAGTACTTC
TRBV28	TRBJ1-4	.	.	CASSLLLNPATNEKLFF	TGTGCCAGCAGTTTACTGTTAAACCCGGCAACTAATGAAAAACTGTTTTTT
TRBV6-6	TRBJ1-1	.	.	CASSYSPAVNTEAFF	TGTGCCAGCAGTTACTCGCCGGCCGTGAACACTGAAGCTTTCTTT
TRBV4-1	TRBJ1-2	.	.	CASSQEQWWGGYTF	TGCGCCAGCAGCCAAGAACAGTGGTGGGGTGGCTACACCTTC
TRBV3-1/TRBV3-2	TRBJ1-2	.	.	CASSQVIVGGYGYTF	TGTGCCAGCAGCCAAGTGATCGTTGGTGGCTATGGCTACACCTTC
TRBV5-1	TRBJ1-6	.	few	CASSPGTHFSSYNSPLHF	TGCGCCAGCAGCCCCGGGACCCATTTCAGCTCCTATAATTCACCCCTCCACTTT
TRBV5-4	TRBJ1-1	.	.	CASSLDPRGNTEAFF	TGTGCCAGCAGCTTGGACCCGAGGGGGAACACTGAAGCTTTCTTT
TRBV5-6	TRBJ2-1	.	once	CASSGGGPSSYNEQFF	TGTGCCAGCAGCGGCGGGGGCCCCAGCTCCTACAATGAGCAGTTCTTC
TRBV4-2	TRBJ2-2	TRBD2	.	CASSGTSGGAGELFF	TGTGCCAGCTCTGGGACTAGCGGGGGTGCCGGGGAGCTGTTTTTT
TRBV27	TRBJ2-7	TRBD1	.	CASSLSSGAGGMYEQYF	TGTGCCAGCAGTTTATCCTCGGGAGCAGGGGGCATGTACGAGCAGTACTTC
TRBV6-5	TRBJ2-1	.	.	CASSDPPNNNEQFF	TGTGCCAGCAGCGACCCGCCTAATAACAATGAGCAGTTCTTC
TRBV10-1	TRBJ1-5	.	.	CASSSGTSSPQHF	TGCGCCAGCAGTTCCGGGACGTCGTCGCCCCAGCATTTT
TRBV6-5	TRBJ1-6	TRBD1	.	CASRYRGWGNSPLHF	TGTGCCAGCAGGTACAGGGGTTGGGGGAATTCACCCCTCCACTTT
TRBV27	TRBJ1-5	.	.	CASSLRGSNQPQHF	TGTGCCAGCAGTTTACGGGGGTCCAATCAGCCCCAGCATTTT
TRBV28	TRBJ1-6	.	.	CALRKDGNSPLHF	TGTGCCCTAAGGAAGGATGGTAATTCACCCCTCCACTTT
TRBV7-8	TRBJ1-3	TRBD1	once	CAKGTGAISGNTIYF	TGTGCCAAAGGGACAGGGGCAATCTCTGGAAACACCATATATTTT
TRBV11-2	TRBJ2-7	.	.	CASSPGLEREQYF	TGTGCCAGCAGCCCCGGGTTAGAGAGGGAGCAGTACTTC
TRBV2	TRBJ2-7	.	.	CASSEPPRQRTPYEQYF	TGTGCCAGCAGTGAACCCCCTCGACAGCGCACCCCCTACGAGCAGTACTTC
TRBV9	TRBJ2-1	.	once	CASSTRDRGSEGQFF	TGTGCCAGCAGCACCCGGGACCGCGGGTCGGAAGGGCAGTTCTTC
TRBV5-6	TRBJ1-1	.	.	CASSLVGLNTEAFF	TGTGCCAGCAGCTTGGTCGGGTTAAACACTGAAGCTTTCTTT
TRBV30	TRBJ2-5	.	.	CAWSVNPPSWETQYF	TGTGCCTGGAGTGTAAACCCCCCCTCCTGGGAGACCCAGTACTTC
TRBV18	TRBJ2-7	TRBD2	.	CASSPLWGGTYEQYF	TGTGCCAGCTCACCGCTTTGGGGGGGTACCTACGAGCAGTACTTC
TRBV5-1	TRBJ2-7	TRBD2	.	CASSPRTSGGPNKLYEQYF	TGCGCCAGCAGCCCTAGGACTAGCGGGGGCCCCAATAAACTCTACGAGCAGTACTTC
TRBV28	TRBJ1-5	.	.	CASVFPGQPQHF	TGTGCCAGCGTATTTCCGGGTCAGCCCCAGCATTTT
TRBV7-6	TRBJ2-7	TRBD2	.	CASSLAGRGEQYF	TGTGCCAGCAGCTTAGCAGGGAGGGGCGAGCAGTACTTC
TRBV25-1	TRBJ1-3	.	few	CASSESGQGTGNTIYF	TGTGCCAGCAGTGAATCGGGCCAGGGAACTGGAAACACCATATATTTT
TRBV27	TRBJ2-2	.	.	CASKIYGITGELFF	TGTGCCAGCAAAATCTATGGGATAACGGGGGAGCTGTTTTTT
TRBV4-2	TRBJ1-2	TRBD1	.	CASSQVTGTGNYGYTF	TGTGCCAGCAGCCAAGTAACCGGGACAGGGAACTATGGCTACACCTTC
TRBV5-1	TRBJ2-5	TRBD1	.	CASSLGTGGKETQYF	TGCGCCAGCAGCTTGGGGACAGGGGGCAAGGAGACCCAGTACTTC
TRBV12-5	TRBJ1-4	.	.	CASGLVRGRPNEKLFF	TGTGCTAGTGGTTTGGTACGGGGGAGGCCTAATGAAAAACTGTTTTTT